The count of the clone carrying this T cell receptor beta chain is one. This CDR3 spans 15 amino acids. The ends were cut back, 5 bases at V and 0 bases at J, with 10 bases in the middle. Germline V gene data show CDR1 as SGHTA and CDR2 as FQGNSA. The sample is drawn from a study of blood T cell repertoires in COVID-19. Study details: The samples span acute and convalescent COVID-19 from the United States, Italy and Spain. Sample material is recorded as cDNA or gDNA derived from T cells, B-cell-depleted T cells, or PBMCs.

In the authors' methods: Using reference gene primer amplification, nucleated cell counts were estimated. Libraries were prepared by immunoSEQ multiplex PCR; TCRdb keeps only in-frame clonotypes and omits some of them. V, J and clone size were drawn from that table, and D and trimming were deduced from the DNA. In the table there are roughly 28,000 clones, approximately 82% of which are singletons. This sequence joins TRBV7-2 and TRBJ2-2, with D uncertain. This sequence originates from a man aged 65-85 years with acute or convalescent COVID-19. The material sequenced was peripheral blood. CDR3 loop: CASSLDTPNTGELFF. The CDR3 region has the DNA TGTGCCAGCAGCCTAGACACCCCGAACACCGGGGAGCTGTTTTTT. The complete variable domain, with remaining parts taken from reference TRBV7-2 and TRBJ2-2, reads GAGVSQSPSNKVTEKGKDVELRCDPISGHTALYWYRQSLGQGLEFLIYFQGNSAPDKSGLPSDRFSAERTGGSVSTLTIQRTQQEDSAVYLCASSLDTPNTGELFFGEGSRLTVL.